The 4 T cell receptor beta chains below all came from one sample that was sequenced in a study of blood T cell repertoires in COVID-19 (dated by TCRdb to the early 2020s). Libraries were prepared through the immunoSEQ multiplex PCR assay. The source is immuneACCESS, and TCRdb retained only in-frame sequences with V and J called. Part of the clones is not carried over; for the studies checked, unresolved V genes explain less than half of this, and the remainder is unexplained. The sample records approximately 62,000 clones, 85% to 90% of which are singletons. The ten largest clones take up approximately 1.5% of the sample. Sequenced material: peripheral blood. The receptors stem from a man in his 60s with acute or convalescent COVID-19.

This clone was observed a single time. CDR3 in DNA: TGTGCCAGCAGCCCCTCTAGGAGGGCAAATAATTCACCCCTCCACTTT. This translates into CASSPSRRANNSPLHF. This chain joins TRBV28 and TRBJ1-6; no reliable D call. The V gene lost 6 bases and the J gene lost 5 bases, with 17 bases spanning the gap. This CDR3 region has 16 residues. Germline V lookup: CDR1 MDHEN, CDR2 SYDVKM.

CDR3 bases: TGTGCCTCGGGGGAAGGAGGCGGGCCGGGTAGCAATCAGCCCCAGCATTTT. This translates into CASGEGGGPGSNQPQHF. V usage is TRBV30 and J usage is TRBJ1-5, with D possibly TRBD1 on 5 matching bases. V was clipped by 7 bases and J by 0 bases, with 22 bases between them. The germline V gene encodes CDR1 GTSNPN and CDR2 SVGIG (reference sequence). The CDR3 spans 17 residues.

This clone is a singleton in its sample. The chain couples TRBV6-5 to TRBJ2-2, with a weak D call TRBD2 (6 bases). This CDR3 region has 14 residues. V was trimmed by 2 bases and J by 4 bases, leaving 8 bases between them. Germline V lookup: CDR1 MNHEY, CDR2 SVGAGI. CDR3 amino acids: CASSYRRGTGELFF. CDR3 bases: TGTGCCAGCAGTTACAGGCGGGGCACCGGGGAGCTGTTTTTT.

CDR3 in DNA: TGTGCCAGCAGTTTATCAGGGGAAGGCGAGCAGTACTTC. Its translation: CASSLSGEGEQYF. This sequence joins TRBV28 and TRBJ2-7; D perhaps matches TRBD1 (6 bases). The V end lost 1 base, the J end lost 6 bases, and 10 bases lay between the germline ends. CDR3 length equals 13 residues. Germline CDR1 is MDHEN and CDR2 is SYDVKM. Drawing the rest from reference TRBV28 and TRBJ2-7, the complete variable domain is DVKVTQSSRYLVKRTGEKVFLECVQDMDHENMFWYRQDPGLGLRLIYFSYDVKMKEKGDIPEGYSVSREKKERFSLILESASTNQTSMYLCASSLSGEGEQYFGPGTRLTVT.